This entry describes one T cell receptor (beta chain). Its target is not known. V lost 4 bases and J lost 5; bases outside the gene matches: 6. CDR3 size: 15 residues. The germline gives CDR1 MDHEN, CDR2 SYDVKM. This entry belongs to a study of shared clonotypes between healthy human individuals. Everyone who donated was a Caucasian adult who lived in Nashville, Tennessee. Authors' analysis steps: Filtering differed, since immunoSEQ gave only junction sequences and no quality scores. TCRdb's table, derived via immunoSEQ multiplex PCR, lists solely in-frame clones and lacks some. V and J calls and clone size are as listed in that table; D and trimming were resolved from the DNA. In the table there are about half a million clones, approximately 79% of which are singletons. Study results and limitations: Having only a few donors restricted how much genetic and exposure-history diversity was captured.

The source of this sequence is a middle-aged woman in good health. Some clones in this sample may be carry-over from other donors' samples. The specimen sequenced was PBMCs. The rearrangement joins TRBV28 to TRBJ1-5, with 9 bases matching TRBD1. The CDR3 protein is CASSSPTGGDQPQHF. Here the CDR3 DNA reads TGTGCCAGCAGTTCCCCGACAGGGGGTGATCAGCCCCAGCATTTT.